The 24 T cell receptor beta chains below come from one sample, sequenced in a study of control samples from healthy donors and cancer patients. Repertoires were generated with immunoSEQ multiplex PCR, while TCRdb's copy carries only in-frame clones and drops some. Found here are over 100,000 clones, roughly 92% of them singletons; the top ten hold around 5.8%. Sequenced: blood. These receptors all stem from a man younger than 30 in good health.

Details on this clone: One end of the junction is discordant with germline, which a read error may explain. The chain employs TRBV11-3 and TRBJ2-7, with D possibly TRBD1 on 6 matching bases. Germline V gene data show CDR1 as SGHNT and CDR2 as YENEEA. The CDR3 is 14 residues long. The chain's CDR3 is CAGSLGQTASKQYF. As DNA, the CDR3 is TGTGCCGGCAGCTTAGGACAGACGGCCAGCAAGCAGTACTTC.

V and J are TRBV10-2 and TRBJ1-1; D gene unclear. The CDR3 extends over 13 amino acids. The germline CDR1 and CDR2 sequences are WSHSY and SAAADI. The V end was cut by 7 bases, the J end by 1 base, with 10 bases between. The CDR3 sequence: CASTQTWNTEAFF. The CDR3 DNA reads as TGCGCCAGCACCCAGACCTGGAACACTGAAGCTTTCTTT.

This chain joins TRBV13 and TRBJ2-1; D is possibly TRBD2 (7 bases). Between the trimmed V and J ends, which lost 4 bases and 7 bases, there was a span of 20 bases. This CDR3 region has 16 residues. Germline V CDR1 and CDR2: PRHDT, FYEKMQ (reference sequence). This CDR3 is CASSSYRGAKRNEQFF. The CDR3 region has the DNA TGTGCCAGCAGCTCCTATCGGGGGGCCAAGAGGAATGAGCAGTTCTTC.

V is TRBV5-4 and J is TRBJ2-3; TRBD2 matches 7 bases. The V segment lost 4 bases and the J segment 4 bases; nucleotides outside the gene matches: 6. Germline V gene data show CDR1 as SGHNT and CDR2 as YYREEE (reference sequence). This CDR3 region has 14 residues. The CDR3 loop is CASSLVGGADTQYF. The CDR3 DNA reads TGTGCCAGCAGCCTGGTGGGGGGGGCAGATACGCAGTATTTT.

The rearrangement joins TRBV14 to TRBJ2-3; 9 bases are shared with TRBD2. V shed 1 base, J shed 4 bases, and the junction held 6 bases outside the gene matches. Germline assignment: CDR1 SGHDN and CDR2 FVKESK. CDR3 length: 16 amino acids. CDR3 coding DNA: TGTGCCAGCAGCCAAGTTTTGCGGGGGGGCGCAGATACGCAGTATTTT. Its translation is CASSQVLRGGADTQYF.

This CDR3 reads CASSPSGGRDKKQFF. The CDR3 DNA is TGTGCCAGCAGCCCGAGCGGGGGGCGGGATAAAAAGCAGTTCTTC. The chain employs TRBV4-2 and TRBJ2-1; 9 positions match TRBD2. V lost 4 bases, J lost 11 bases, and 12 bases stayed unmatched. Germline CDR1 is LGHNA and CDR2 is YNFKEQ. This CDR3 region has 15 residues.

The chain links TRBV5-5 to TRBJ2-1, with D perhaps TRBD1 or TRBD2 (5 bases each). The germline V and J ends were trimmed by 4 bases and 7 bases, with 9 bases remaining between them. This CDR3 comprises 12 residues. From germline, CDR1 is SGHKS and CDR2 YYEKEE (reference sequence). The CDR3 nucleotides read TGTGCCAGCAGCCTCTGGGGGAATGAGCAGTTCTTC. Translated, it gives CASSLWGNEQFF.

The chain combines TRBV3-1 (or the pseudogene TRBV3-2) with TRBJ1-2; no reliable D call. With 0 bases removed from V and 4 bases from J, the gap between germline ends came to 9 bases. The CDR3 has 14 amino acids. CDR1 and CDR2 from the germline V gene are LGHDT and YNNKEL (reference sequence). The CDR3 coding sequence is TGTGCCAGCAGCCAAGATTTCACAGCCTATGGCTACACCTTC. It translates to CASSQDFTAYGYTF.

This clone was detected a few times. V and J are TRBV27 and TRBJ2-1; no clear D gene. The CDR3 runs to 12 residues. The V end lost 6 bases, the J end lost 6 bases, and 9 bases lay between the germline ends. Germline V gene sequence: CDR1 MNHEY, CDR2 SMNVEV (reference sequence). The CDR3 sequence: CASSTNSNEQFF. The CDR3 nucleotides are TGTGCCAGCAGCACAAACAGCAATGAGCAGTTCTTC.

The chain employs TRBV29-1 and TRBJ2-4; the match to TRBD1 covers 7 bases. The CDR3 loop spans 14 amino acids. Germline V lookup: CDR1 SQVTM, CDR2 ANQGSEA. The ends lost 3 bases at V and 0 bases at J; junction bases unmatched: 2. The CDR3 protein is CSVERGLAKNIQYF. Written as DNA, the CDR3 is TGCAGCGTTGAGAGGGGGCTAGCCAAAAACATTCAGTACTTC.

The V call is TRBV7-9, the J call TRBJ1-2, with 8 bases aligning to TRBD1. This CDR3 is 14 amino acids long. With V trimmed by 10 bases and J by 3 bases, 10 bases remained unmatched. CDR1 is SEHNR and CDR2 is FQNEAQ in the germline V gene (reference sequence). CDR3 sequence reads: CATKIGQGYYGYTF. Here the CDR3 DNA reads TGTGCCACTAAAATCGGACAGGGCTACTATGGCTACACCTTC.

The CDR3 region has the DNA TGTGCCAGCAGTTACAAAGGACAAGCTAATGAAAAACTGTTTTTT. Translating gives CASSYKGQANEKLFF. The V call is TRBV6-5, the J call TRBJ1-4; maybe TRBD1 (5 bases). With 2 bases removed from V and 3 bases from J, the gap between germline ends came to 10 bases. The germline V gene has CDR1 MNHEY and CDR2 SVGAGI. The CDR3 contains 15 residues.

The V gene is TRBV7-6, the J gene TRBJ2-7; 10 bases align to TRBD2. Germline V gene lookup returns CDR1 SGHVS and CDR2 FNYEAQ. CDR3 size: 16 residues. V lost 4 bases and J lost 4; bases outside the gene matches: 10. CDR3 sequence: CASSSSGTSEHYEQYF. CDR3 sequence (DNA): TGTGCCAGCAGCTCCTCCGGGACTAGCGAGCATTACGAGCAGTACTTC.

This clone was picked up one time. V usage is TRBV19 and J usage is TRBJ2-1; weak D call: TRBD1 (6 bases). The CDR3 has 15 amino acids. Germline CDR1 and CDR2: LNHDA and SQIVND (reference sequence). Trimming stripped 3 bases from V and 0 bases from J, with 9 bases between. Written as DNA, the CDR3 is TGTGCCAGTAGTATTGGACAGAGCTCCTACAATGAGCAGTTCTTC. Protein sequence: CASSIGQSSYNEQFF.

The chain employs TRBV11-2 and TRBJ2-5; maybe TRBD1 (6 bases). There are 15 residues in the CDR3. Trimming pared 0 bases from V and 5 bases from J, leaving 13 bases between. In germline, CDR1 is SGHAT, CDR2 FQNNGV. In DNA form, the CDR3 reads TGTGCCAGCAGCTTAGATAGAGCAGGGGTGGAGACCCAGTACTTC. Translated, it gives CASSLDRAGVETQYF.

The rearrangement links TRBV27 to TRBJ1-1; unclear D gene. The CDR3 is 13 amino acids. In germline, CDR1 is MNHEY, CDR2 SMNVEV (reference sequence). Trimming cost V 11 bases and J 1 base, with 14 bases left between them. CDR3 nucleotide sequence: TGTGCCGCAAGGGCTTACGGGAACACTGAAGCTTTCTTT. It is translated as CAARAYGNTEAFF.

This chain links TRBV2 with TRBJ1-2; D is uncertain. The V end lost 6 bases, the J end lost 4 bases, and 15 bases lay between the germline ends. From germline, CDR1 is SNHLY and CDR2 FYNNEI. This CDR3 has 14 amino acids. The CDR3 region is CASRGLGIPYGYTF. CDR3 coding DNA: TGTGCCAGCAGGGGGTTAGGGATCCCCTATGGCTACACCTTC.

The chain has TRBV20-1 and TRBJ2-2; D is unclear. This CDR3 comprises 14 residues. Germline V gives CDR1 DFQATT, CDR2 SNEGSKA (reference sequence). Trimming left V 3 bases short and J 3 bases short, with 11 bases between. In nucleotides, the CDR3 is TGCAGTGCTAGTCGAGCTAGTTACACCGGGGAGCTGTTTTTT. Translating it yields CSASRASYTGELFF.

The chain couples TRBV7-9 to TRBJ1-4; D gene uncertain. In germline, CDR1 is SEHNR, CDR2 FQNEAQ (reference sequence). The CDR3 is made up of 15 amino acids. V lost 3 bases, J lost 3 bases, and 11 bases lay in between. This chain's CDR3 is CASSFSADPNEKLFF. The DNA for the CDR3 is TGTGCCAGCAGCTTCTCGGCAGACCCTAATGAAAAACTGTTTTTT.

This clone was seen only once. The CDR3 DNA reads TGTGCCACCAGTGACCCAACTACAGGGGGCTCCTACAATGAGCAGTTCTTC. Its protein is CATSDPTTGGSYNEQFF. The chain couples TRBV24-1 to TRBJ2-1, with TRBD1 matching over 8 bases. This CDR3 is 17 amino acids long. V gave up 4 bases and J gave up 0 bases; unmatched junction bases: 7. In germline, CDR1 is KGHDR, CDR2 SFDVKD.

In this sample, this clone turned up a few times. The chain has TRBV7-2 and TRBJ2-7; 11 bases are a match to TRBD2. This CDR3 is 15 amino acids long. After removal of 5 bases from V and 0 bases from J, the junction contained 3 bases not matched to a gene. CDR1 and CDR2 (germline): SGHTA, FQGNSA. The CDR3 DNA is TGTGCCAGCAGCCAGGGACTAGCGGTCTCCTACGAGCAGTACTTC. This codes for CASSQGLAVSYEQYF.

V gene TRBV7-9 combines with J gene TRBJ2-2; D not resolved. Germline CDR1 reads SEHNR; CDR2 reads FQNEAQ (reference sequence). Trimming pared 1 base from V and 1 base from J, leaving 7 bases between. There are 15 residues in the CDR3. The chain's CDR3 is CASSLVGMNTGELFF. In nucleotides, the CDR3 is TGTGCCAGCAGCTTAGTCGGAATGAACACCGGGGAGCTGTTTTTT.

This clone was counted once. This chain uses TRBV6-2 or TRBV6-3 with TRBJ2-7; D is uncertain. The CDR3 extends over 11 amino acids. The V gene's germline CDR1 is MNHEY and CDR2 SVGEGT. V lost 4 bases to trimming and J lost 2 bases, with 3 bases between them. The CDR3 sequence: CASSSAYEQYF. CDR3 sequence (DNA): TGTGCCAGCAGTTCGGCCTACGAGCAGTACTTC.

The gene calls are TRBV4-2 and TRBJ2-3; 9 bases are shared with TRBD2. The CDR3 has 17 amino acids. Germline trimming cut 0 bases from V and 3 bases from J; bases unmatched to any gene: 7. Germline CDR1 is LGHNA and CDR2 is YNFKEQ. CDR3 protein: CASSQEGGGGATDTQYF. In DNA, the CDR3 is TGTGCCAGCAGCCAAGAAGGAGGCGGGGGGGCGACAGATACGCAGTATTTT.